This T cell receptor beta chain was captured by sequencing in a study of shared clonotypes between healthy human individuals. Study-level results: An effect of sequencing depth on clonotype sharing among donors was expected. In general, naive subsets displayed greater estimated richness than memory subsets did. The authors sampled blood alone, and tissue repertoires likely differ.

In regard to this clone: Its antigen is not identified.

Germline V gene lookup returns CDR1 SGHRS and CDR2 YFSETQ. The CDR3 length is 17 residues. Trimming pared 0 bases from V and 5 bases from J, leaving 20 bases between. Here immunoSEQ multiplex PCR was the method, and the copy in TCRdb shows in-frame clones only, minus some. The sample shows hundreds of thousands of clones, around 74% of them seen only once. V and J are TRBV5-1 and TRBJ1-2; tentative D call: TRBD1 (5 bases). Sample: memory CD4+ T cells sorted from blood. Subset specified: CD45RA-negative fraction. The receptor was derived from a young woman in good health. The CDR3 DNA follows: TGCGCCAGCAGCTTGGGACCGAGGCAGGGCCGGATGTATGGCTACACCTTC. This translates into CASSLGPRQGRMYGYTF.